The following is a TCR beta chain sequence with its context. Its antigen is not identified. This sample stems from a study of vaccination effects on CD4 cells after COVID-19. Profiling relied on immunoSEQ multiplex PCR, and the TCRdb table lists in-frame clones only, not all of them. The sample has tens of thousands of clones; roughly 73% are singletons. Expansion with viral peptide pools was applied to antigen-specific CD4+ T cells by the ViraFEST assay prior to sequencing. Following 10 days of culture, CD4+ T cells were isolated. Documented for the person is a PCR-confirmed SARS-CoV-2 infection occurring between March and December 2020. The researchers cultured around 2 million PBMC per well with approximately 11 IU/ml IL-2 and 8 to 10 ug/ml peptides. Researchers swapped half the medium for IL-2 medium on both days 3 and 7. The CDR3 length is 11 residues. V was trimmed by 11 bases and J by 6 bases, leaving 10 bases between them.

Study-wide results and caveats: After vaccination, spike-reactive clones in convalescents were mostly new vaccine-induced clones.

The material was CD4+ T cells from PBMCs cultured with HIV peptides, obtained before COVID-19 vaccination. Subset reported: HIV-1 Nef peptide pool negative control/reference culture. The chain combines TRBV12-3 or TRBV12-4 with TRBJ2-2; D ambiguous. The receptor comes from a human donor who had a prior SARS-CoV-2 infection. The DNA of the CDR3 is TGTGCCGGTAGTCGAGCCGGGGAGCTGTTTTTT. It codes for CAGSRAGELFF.